These 30 T cell receptor beta chains were sequenced from one sample in a study of shared clonotypes between healthy human individuals. Generated by immunoSEQ multiplex PCR, the TCRdb table keeps only in-frame clones and is missing some. The sample carries fewer than 3 million clones, 92% recorded once. Sequencing was performed on naive CD4+ T cells from PBMCs. Subset here: CD45RA+ positively selected. Receptors were obtained from a young man in good health. Some clones in this sample may be carry-over from other donors' samples.

A remark on this clone: Other nucleotide sequences from this sample produce the same CDR3. V usage is TRBV19 and J usage is TRBJ1-1, with a weak D call TRBD1 (5 bases). V was pared by 3 bases and J by 2 bases, with 7 bases between. This CDR3 is 13 amino acids long. The germline CDR1 and CDR2 sequences are LNHDA and SQIVND (reference sequence). DNA for the CDR3: TGTGCCAGTAGTATGAGGGGTAACACTGAAGCTTTCTTT. Translation gives CASSMRGNTEAFF.

Worth noting for this clone: A junction boundary mismatches the germline segment, possibly from a read error. The CDR3: CASRFGGGPAAFF. For the CDR3, the DNA is TGCGCCAGCCGCTTCGGGGGGGGCCCTGCGGCTTTCTTT. The chain couples TRBV5-1 to TRBJ1-1, with a tentative D call TRBD1 (6 bases). There are 13 residues in the CDR3. CDR1 SGHRS and CDR2 YFSETQ come from the germline V gene.

V usage is TRBV7-8 and J usage is TRBJ2-3; D not certain. The germline CDR1 and CDR2 sequences are SGHVS and FQNEAQ. This CDR3 spans 14 amino acids. V was pared by 1 base and J by 4 bases, with 9 bases between. The CDR3 DNA sequence: TGTGCCAGCAGCTTAGTAGTTGCTTCAGATACGCAGTATTTT. This sequence encodes CASSLVVASDTQYF.

The chain recombines TRBV28 with TRBJ1-4, with a tentative D call TRBD1 (5 bases). V gave up 4 bases and J gave up 3 bases, with 15 bases separating them. The CDR3 loop spans 16 amino acids. Germline-derived CDR1 and CDR2 are MDHEN and SYDVKM. The CDR3 here is CASSSQGDPANEKLFF. In nucleotides, the CDR3 is TGTGCCAGCAGTTCTCAGGGTGACCCAGCTAATGAAAAACTGTTTTTT. Drawing the rest from reference TRBV28 and TRBJ1-4, the complete variable domain is DVKVTQSSRYLVKRTGEKVFLECVQDMDHENMFWYRQDPGLGLRLIYFSYDVKMKEKGDIPEGYSVSREKKERFSLILESASTNQTSMYLCASSSQGDPANEKLFFGSGTQLSVL.

The genes are TRBV5-5 and TRBJ2-7, with 9 bases identical to TRBD2. CDR1 is SGHKS, CDR2 YYEKEE, per germline (reference sequence). The V gene end was trimmed by 0 bases and the J gene end by 4 bases; junction bases not matched to a gene: 8. CDR3 length: 16 residues. The CDR3 sequence is CASSLVTSGPLYEQYF. Here the CDR3 DNA reads TGTGCCAGCAGCTTGGTGACTAGCGGACCCCTTTACGAGCAGTACTTC. Full variable domain (outside the CDR3, taken from reference TRBV5-5 and TRBJ2-7): DAGVTQSPTHLIKTRGQQVTLRCSPISGHKSVSWYQQVLGQGPQFIFQYYEKEERGRGNFPDRFSARQFPNYSSELNVNALLLGDSALYLCASSLVTSGPLYEQYFGPGTRLTVT.

Regarding this clone: Other DNA sequences from this sample encode an identical CDR3 as well. This sequence joins TRBV2 and TRBJ2-7; 7 nucleotides align to TRBD1. The V segment lost 3 bases and the J segment 2 bases; nucleotides outside the gene matches: 4. In germline, CDR1 is SNHLY, CDR2 FYNNEI. This CDR3 contains 14 residues. CDR3 DNA: TGTGCCAGCAGTGAGGACAGGACCACCTACGAGCAGTACTTC. Translating gives CASSEDRTTYEQYF.

The chain combines TRBV19 with TRBJ1-5; maybe TRBD1 (6 bases). V was pared by 9 bases and J by 0 bases, with 15 bases between. Looked up from germline, CDR1 is LNHDA and CDR2 is SQIVND (reference sequence). The CDR3 covers 15 residues. The CDR3 DNA reads TGTGCCAGGTCCACAGGGACGGATAGCAATCAGCCCCAGCATTTT. This encodes CARSTGTDSNQPQHF.

This chain joins TRBV6-5 and TRBJ2-3; D remains ambiguous. Germline CDR1 and CDR2: MNHEY and SVGAGI. This CDR3 region has 16 residues. V gave up 0 bases and J gave up 2 bases, with 12 bases separating them. The CDR3 sequence is CASSYSGIIATDTQYF. The DNA for the CDR3 is TGTGCCAGCAGTTACTCAGGGATCATCGCCACAGATACGCAGTATTTT.

The rearrangement links TRBV7-9 to TRBJ2-7; TRBD1 might be the D (6 bases). Germline V gene sequence: CDR1 SEHNR, CDR2 FQNEAQ (reference sequence). V was pared by 5 bases and J by 3 bases, with 11 bases between. There are 13 residues in the CDR3. For the CDR3, the DNA is TGTGCCAGCAGCAAATTACAGGGCTACGAGCAGTACTTC. As protein: CASSKLQGYEQYF.

As to this clone: Other nucleotide sequences from this sample produce the same CDR3. The rearrangement links TRBV5-1 to TRBJ2-3; 8 nucleotides align to TRBD2. V shed 0 bases, J shed 3 bases, and the junction held 3 bases outside the gene matches. The CDR3 has 15 amino acids. CDR1 is SGHRS, CDR2 YFSETQ, per germline. The CDR3 region is CASSLAGGPTDTQYF. The CDR3 DNA follows: TGCGCCAGCAGCTTGGCGGGAGGGCCAACAGATACGCAGTATTTT.

As to this clone: Other DNA sequences in this specimen translate into the identical CDR3. The V call is TRBV2, the J call TRBJ2-1, with D possibly TRBD2 on 6 matching bases. Germline CDR1 SNHLY, CDR2 FYNNEI. The CDR3 covers 12 residues. V gave up 6 bases and J gave up 6 bases, with 9 bases separating them. In nucleotides, the CDR3 is TGTGCCAGCAGCGGGCGGGGCAATGAGCAGTTCTTC. This encodes CASSGRGNEQFF.

The gene calls are TRBV6-5 and TRBJ1-4; maybe TRBD1 (5 bases). The CDR3 covers 12 residues. CDR1 and CDR2 (germline): MNHEY, SVGAGI. V was pared by 7 bases and J by 5 bases, with 8 bases between. CDR3 nucleotides: TGTGCCAGCACGGGGCCGAATGAAAAACTGTTTTTT. Translating it yields CASTGPNEKLFF.

Concerning this clone itself: This sample also contains other DNA sequences that code for the same CDR3. The chain is built from TRBV9 and TRBJ2-6; D is perhaps TRBD1 or TRBD2 (5 bases each). With 2 bases removed from V and 4 bases from J, the gap between germline ends came to 10 bases. Germline-derived CDR1 and CDR2 are SGDLS and YYNGEE. The CDR3 is 15 amino acids. Here the CDR3 DNA reads TGTGCCAGCAGCGTTCTCGGGGCCGGGGCCAACGTCCTGACTTTC. Residues: CASSVLGAGANVLTF.

This chain connects TRBV4-1 to TRBJ1-5; D remains unclear. The CDR3 has 16 residues. V lost 0 bases to trimming and J lost 8 bases, with 17 bases between them. Germline V gene lookup returns CDR1 MGHRA and CDR2 YSYEKL. In nucleotides, the CDR3 is TGCGCCAGCAGCCAAGATCGAGCAGGTGGGCCGGAGCCCCAGCATTTT. Amino acid sequence: CASSQDRAGGPEPQHF.

J is TRBJ2-2 and V is TRBV2; D possibly uses TRBD1 or TRBD2 (6 bases each). CDR1 is SNHLY, CDR2 FYNNEI, per germline. Trimming took off 6 bases at V and 6 bases at J, with 11 bases between the two ends. There are 13 residues in the CDR3. The CDR3 spells CASSRRGAGELFF. DNA of the CDR3: TGTGCCAGCAGCCGGAGGGGGGCCGGGGAGCTGTTTTTT.

The V and J genes are TRBV19 and TRBJ2-1, with a weak D call TRBD1 (7 bases). Trimming stripped 6 bases from V and 8 bases from J, with 17 bases between. The germline gives CDR1 LNHDA, CDR2 SQIVND (reference sequence). This CDR3 is 14 amino acids long. In nucleotides, the CDR3 is TGTGCCAGTAGGAGGGCAGGGGGGTCGCATGAGCAGTTCTTC. It codes for CASRRAGGSHEQFF.

The chain joins TRBV27 to TRBJ1-5; the D gene is possibly TRBD1 (6 bases). The CDR3 covers 16 residues. The germline V gene encodes CDR1 MNHEY and CDR2 SMNVEV (reference sequence). V was shortened by 9 bases and J by 1 base, with 19 bases between the two germline ends. The chain's CDR3 is CASLPWGGRSNQPQHF. The CDR3 DNA is TGTGCCAGTCTACCATGGGGGGGCCGCAGCAATCAGCCCCAGCATTTT.

CDR3 sequence (DNA): TGCGCCAGCAGCCTAGGACAGGCCTACAGCACAGATACGCAGTATTTT. It codes for CASSLGQAYSTDTQYF. V is TRBV5-1 and J is TRBJ2-3; TRBD1 aligns across 7 bases. The CDR3 runs to 16 residues. V trimming: 4 bases; J trimming: 0 bases; junction bases outside the gene matches: 8. CDR1 and CDR2 from the germline V gene are SGHRS and YFSETQ.

This chain connects TRBV10-3 to TRBJ2-5; 8 positions agree with TRBD1. CDR1 ENHRY and CDR2 SYGVKD come from the germline V gene. The V and J ends lost 11 bases and 3 bases, in that order; junction bases with no gene match: 8. There are 13 residues in the CDR3. The CDR3: CASADREKETQYF. In nucleotides, the CDR3 is TGTGCCTCGGCGGACAGGGAGAAAGAGACCCAGTACTTC.

The rearrangement links TRBV11-2 to TRBJ1-5; 9 bases are a match to TRBD1. The CDR3 covers 13 residues. V dropped 4 bases and J dropped 9; count of bases not matched to a gene: 4. From germline, CDR1 is SGHAT and CDR2 FQNNGV. The CDR3: CASSSDRGSPQHF. For the CDR3, the DNA is TGTGCCAGCAGCTCGGACAGGGGCTCGCCCCAGCATTTT.

This rearrangement joins TRBV7-2 to TRBJ2-3, with a tentative D call TRBD2 (5 bases). Deletions cut 4 bases from V and 4 bases from J, with 12 bases between. CDR1 is SGHTA and CDR2 is FQGNSA in the germline V gene. This CDR3 has 14 residues. CDR3 protein: CASSSEASADTQYF. The DNA for the CDR3 is TGTGCCAGCAGCTCGGAGGCCTCGGCAGATACGCAGTATTTT.

The gene calls are TRBV7-9 and TRBJ1-1, with 8 bases fitting TRBD1. With 2 bases clipped from V and 5 bases from J, the junction kept 4 bases outside the gene matches. Germline values: CDR1 SEHNR, CDR2 FQNEAQ (reference sequence). CDR3 length: 14 residues. The CDR3 region has the DNA TGTGCCAGCAGCTTAACAGGGGGTTATACTGAAGCTTTCTTT. Its protein product is CASSLTGGYTEAFF.

This chain connects TRBV6-6 to TRBJ2-7, with D possibly being TRBD2 (6 bases). Germline V gene sequence: CDR1 MNHNY, CDR2 SVGAGI (reference sequence). Trimming shortened V by 6 bases and J by 5 bases, and 17 bases separated the two germline ends. This CDR3 contains 14 residues. CDR3 DNA sequence: TGTGCCAGCAGAAGACTAGTACGGGTCGACGAGCAGTACTTC. This encodes CASRRLVRVDEQYF.

The genes are TRBV7-2 and TRBJ2-2, with D perhaps matching TRBD1 or TRBD2 (5 bases each). CDR3 length equals 16 residues. The germline V gene has CDR1 SGHTA and CDR2 FQGNSA. The germline V and J ends were trimmed by 5 bases and 5 bases, with 18 bases remaining between them. The DNA of the CDR3 is TGTGCCAGCAGCCCTAGCCGGCCTGGGGCAACCGGGGAGCTGTTTTTT. It translates to CASSPSRPGATGELFF.

The chain is built from TRBV5-5 and TRBJ1-4; 8 bases line up with TRBD1. Germline CDR1 reads SGHKS; CDR2 reads YYEKEE (reference sequence). Trimming at V came to 4 bases and at J to 4 bases, leaving 6 bases not matched to a gene. The CDR3 has 15 amino acids. The CDR3 spells CASSAGQGGNEKLFF. DNA of the CDR3: TGTGCCAGCAGCGCAGGACAGGGCGGTAATGAAAAACTGTTTTTT.

This chain links TRBV28 with TRBJ2-1; D is perhaps TRBD2 (6 bases). This CDR3 is 15 amino acids long. With 6 bases removed from V and 5 bases from J, the gap between germline ends came to 17 bases. Germline V gene lookup returns CDR1 MDHEN and CDR2 SYDVKM. For the CDR3, the DNA is TGTGCCAGCAGCGAGGGCATGCGGGAACACAATGAGCAGTTCTTC. It is translated as CASSEGMREHNEQFF.

This rearrangement joins TRBV9 to TRBJ1-5; D not certain. The V end was cut by 2 bases, the J end by 6 bases, with 12 bases between. The length of the CDR3 is 14 residues. Germline V gene data show CDR1 as SGDLS and CDR2 as YYNGEE. The CDR3 sequence is CASSVGGAAQPQHF. Here the CDR3 DNA reads TGTGCCAGCAGCGTTGGCGGTGCCGCTCAGCCCCAGCATTTT.

The chain combines TRBV5-1 with TRBJ1-2; maybe TRBD1 (6 bases). Germline V CDR1 and CDR2: SGHRS, YFSETQ. The V end was cut by 2 bases, the J end by 3 bases, with 14 bases between. The CDR3 spans 15 residues. This CDR3 is CASSFWGAPDYGYTF. The CDR3 DNA is TGCGCCAGCAGCTTCTGGGGGGCCCCGGACTATGGCTACACCTTC.

This rearrangement joins TRBV6-5 to TRBJ2-1; 7 bases map to TRBD1. The CDR3 covers 14 residues. The germline gives CDR1 MNHEY, CDR2 SVGAGI. Trimming cost V 6 bases and J 4 bases; bases outside gene matches: 6. In nucleotides, the CDR3 is TGTGCCAGCAGGAGGACAGGTTCTTACAATGAGCAGTTCTTC. Its translation: CASRRTGSYNEQFF.

This clone was detected once. The rearrangement links TRBV7-9 to TRBJ2-2; TRBD2 matches 10 bases. The junction had 10 bases not matched to a gene; V was cut back by 5 bases and J by 7 bases. The CDR3 contains 16 residues. Germline loops: CDR1 SEHNR, CDR2 FQNEAQ (reference sequence). The CDR3 region is CASSPSGRGTGGELFF. The CDR3, as DNA: TGTGCCAGCAGCCCTAGCGGGAGAGGAACAGGCGGGGAGCTGTTTTTT.